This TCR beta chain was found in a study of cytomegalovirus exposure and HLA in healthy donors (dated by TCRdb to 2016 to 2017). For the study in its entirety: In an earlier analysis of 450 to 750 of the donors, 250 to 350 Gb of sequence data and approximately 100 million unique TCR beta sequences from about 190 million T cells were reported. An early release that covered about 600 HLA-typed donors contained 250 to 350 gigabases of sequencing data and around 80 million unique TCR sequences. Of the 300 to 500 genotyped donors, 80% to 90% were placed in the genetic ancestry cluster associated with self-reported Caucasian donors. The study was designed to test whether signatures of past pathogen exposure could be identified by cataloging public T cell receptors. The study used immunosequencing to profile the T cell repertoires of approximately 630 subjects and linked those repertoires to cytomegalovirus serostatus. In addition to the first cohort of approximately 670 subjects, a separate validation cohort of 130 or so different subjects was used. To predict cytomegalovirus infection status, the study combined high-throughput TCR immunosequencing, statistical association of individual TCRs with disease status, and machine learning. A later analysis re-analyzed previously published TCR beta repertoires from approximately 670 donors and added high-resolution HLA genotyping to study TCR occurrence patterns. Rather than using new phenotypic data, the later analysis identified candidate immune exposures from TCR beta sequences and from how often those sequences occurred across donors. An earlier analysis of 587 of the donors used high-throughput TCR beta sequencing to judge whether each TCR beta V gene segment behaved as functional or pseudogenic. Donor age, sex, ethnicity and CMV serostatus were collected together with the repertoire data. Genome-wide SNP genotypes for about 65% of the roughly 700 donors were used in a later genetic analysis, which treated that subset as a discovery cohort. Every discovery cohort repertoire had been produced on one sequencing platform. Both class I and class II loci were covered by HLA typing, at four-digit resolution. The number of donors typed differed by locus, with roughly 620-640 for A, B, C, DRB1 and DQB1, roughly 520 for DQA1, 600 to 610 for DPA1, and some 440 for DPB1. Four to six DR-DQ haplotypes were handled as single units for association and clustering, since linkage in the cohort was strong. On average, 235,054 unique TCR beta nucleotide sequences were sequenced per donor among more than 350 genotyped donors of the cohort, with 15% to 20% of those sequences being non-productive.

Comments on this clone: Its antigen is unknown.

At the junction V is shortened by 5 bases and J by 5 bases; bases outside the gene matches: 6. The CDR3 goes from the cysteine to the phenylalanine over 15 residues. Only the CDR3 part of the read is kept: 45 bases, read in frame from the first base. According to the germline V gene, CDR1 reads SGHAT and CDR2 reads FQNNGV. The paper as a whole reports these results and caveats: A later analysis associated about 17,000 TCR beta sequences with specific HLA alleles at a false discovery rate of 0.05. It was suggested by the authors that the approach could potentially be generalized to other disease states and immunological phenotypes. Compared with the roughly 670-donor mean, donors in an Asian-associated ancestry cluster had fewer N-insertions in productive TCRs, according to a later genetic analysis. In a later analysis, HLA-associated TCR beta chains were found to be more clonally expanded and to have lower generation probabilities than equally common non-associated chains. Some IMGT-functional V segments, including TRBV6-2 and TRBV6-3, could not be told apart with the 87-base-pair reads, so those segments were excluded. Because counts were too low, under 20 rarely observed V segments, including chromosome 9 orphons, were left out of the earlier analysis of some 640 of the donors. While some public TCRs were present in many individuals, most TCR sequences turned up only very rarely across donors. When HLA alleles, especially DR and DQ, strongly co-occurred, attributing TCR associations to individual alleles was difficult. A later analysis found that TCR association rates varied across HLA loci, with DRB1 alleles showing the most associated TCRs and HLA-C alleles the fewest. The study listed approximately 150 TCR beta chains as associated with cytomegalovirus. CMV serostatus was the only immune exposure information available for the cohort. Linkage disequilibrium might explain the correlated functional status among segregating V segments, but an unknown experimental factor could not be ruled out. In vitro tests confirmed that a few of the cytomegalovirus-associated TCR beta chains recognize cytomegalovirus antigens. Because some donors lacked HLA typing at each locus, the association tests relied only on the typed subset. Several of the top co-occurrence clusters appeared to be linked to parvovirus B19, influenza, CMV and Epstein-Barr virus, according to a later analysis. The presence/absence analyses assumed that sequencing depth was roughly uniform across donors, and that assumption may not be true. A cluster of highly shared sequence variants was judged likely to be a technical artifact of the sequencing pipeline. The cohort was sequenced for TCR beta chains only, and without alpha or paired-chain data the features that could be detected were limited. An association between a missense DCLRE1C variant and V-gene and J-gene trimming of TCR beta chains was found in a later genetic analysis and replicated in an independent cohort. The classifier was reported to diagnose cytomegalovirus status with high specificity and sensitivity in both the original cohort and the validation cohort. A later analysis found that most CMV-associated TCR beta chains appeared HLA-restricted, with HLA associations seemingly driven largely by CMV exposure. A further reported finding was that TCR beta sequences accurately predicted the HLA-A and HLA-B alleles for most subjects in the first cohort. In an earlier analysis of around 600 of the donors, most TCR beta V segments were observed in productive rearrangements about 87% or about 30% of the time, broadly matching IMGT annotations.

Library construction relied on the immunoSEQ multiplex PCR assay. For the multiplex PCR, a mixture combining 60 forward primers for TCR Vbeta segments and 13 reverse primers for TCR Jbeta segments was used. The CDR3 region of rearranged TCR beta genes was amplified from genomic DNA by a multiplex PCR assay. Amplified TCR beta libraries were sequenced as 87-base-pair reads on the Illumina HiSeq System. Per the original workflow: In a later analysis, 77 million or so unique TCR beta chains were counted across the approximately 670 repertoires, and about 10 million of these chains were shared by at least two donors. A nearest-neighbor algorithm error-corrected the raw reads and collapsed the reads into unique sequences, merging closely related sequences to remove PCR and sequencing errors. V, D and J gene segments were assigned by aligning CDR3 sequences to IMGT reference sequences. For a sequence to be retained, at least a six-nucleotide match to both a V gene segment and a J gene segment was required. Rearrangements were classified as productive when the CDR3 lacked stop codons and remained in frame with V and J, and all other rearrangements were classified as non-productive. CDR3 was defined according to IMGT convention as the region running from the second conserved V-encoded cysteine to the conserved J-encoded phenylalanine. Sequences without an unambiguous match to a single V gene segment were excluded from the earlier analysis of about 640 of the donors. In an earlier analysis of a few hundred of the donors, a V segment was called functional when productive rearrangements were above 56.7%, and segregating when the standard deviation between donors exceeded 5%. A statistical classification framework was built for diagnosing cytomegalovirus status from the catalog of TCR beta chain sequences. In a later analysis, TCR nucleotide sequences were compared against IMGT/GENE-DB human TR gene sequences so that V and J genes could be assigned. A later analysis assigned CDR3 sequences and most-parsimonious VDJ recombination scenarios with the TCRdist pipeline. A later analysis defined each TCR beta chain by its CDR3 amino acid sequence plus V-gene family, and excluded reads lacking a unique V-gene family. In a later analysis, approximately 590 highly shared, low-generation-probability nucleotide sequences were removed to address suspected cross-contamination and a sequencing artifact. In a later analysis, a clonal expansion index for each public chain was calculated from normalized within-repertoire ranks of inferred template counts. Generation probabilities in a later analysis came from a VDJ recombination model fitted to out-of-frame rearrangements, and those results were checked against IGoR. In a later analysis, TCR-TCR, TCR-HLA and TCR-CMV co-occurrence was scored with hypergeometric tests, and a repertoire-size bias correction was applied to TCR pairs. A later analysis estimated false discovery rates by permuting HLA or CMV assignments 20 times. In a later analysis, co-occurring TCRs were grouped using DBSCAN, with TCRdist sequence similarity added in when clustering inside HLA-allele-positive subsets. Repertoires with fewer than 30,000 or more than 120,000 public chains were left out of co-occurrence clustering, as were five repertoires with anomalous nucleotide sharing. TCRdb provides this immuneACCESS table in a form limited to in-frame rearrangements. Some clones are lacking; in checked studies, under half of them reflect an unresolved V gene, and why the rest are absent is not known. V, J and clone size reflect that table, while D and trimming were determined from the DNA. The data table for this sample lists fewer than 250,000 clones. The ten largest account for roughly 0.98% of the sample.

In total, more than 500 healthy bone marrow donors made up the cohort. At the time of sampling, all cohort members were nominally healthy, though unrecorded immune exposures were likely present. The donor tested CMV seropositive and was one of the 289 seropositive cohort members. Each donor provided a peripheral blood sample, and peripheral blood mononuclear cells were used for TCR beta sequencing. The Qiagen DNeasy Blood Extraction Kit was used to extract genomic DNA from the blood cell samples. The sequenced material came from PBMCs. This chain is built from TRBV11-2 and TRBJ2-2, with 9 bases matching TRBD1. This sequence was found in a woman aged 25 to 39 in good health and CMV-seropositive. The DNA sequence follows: TGTGCCAGCAGCCCCGGGACAGGGAATACCGGGGAGCTGTTTTTT. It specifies CASSPGTGNTGELFF.